The rows below give T cell receptor beta chains drawn from one sample of a study of blood T cell repertoires in COVID-19. Assay used: immunoSEQ multiplex PCR; TCRdb lists only in-frame clones, some missing. The table has about 220,000 clones, about 91% seen once. Material for sequencing was PBMCs or T cells enriched from blood (not recorded which). The receptors stem from a woman aged 50 to 65 with acute COVID-19. Each CDR3 is given with its conserved first and last residue. A D gene is named only where the DNA matches it firmly.

v_gene	d_gene	j_gene	CDR3aa
TRBV6-5	NA	TRBJ1-1	CASSYTGFDGPEAFF
TRBV18	TRBD1	TRBJ2-1	CASSPRTGPYNEQFF
TRBV18	TRBD1	TRBJ1-2	CASSVGQGAYGYTF
TRBV11-2	NA	TRBJ2-5	CASRFQETQYF
TRBV5-1	TRBD2	TRBJ2-7	CASSYHGTSGNHEQYF
TRBV3-1/TRBV3-2	TRBD2	TRBJ2-1	CASSYTSGSYNEQFF
TRBV3-1/TRBV3-2	NA	TRBJ2-2	CASSQDPGGINTGELFF
TRBV7-9	NA	TRBJ2-1	CASSLEGQGLHEQFF
TRBV5-1	TRBD1	TRBJ2-3	CASSLRGQGAASTDTQYF
TRBV10-3	TRBD2	TRBJ2-1	CAISAILAGTSNEQFF
TRBV6-2/TRBV6-3	NA	TRBJ1-2	CASSYRDTGYTF
TRBV29-1	NA	TRBJ2-7	CSAVGQNTVYEQYF
TRBV5-1	NA	TRBJ1-2	CASSLGRVPGSYGYTF
TRBV5-8	TRBD2	TRBJ2-5	CASSFAGGPGETQYF
TRBV5-5	TRBD1	TRBJ1-3	CASSDDRGSGNTIYF
TRBV27	NA	TRBJ1-6	CASRDQPAGLRFSSYNSPLHF
TRBV28	TRBD2	TRBJ2-7	CASNGGGPYEQYF
TRBV5-1	TRBD1	TRBJ1-2	CASSYTGENYGYTF
TRBV7-8	NA	TRBJ1-2	CASSLVGRGNYGYTF
TRBV7-2	NA	TRBJ2-3	CASSLGLRGLVTDTQYF
TRBV2	NA	TRBJ1-3	CASGGGSGNTIYF
TRBV5-4	TRBD1	TRBJ2-5	CASTGQGAGQETQYF
TRBV7-2	TRBD2	TRBJ2-7	CASSLRASGRLGDYEQYF
TRBV30	TRBD2	TRBJ2-1	CAWSLSRTSGRYEQFF
TRBV19	TRBD2	TRBJ2-3	CASSAGTREGLGGPGDTQYF
TRBV27	TRBD1	TRBJ2-7	CASSLPSGTGSYEQYF
TRBV25-1	NA	TRBJ2-7	CASSGRLADAYEQYF
TRBV4-3	NA	TRBJ2-7	CASSQQSRDFEQYF
TRBV29-1	TRBD1	TRBJ1-1	CSVEADRGHVDTEAFF
TRBV19	NA	TRBJ1-4	CASSIGGEKLFF
TRBV18	NA	TRBJ2-2	CASSPPGLRNTGELFF
TRBV6-2/TRBV6-3	NA	TRBJ2-7	CASSSLYSEQYF
TRBV4-1	TRBD2	TRBJ2-3	CASRLHPGLAGDTQYF
TRBV3-1/TRBV3-2	TRBD2	TRBJ2-3	CASSQDGEGLAIDTQYF
TRBV19	TRBD1	TRBJ2-3	CASSRTGRSDTQYF
TRBV24-1	NA	TRBJ2-6	CATSWSSGANVLTF
TRBV28	NA	TRBJ1-4	CASSSLQGGNEKLFF
TRBV27	NA	TRBJ1-5	CASSLGSSNQPQHF
TRBV6-5	NA	TRBJ2-2	CASLTGNANTGELFF
TRBV28	TRBD1	TRBJ2-2	CASSPRRGQGITNTGELFF
TRBV5-1	TRBD1	TRBJ2-5	CASSLAAGGVMETQYF
TRBV12-3/TRBV12-4	NA	TRBJ1-2	CASKGREDYGYTF
TRBV7-7	TRBD2	TRBJ2-1	CASSETSGRDPYNEQFF
TRBV6-2/TRBV6-3	TRBD1	TRBJ1-3	CASSSDLVPGGYGNTIYF
TRBV28	TRBD2	TRBJ2-3	CASSDPGLAGADTQYF
TRBV18	TRBD2	TRBJ2-2	CASSPPGSLAGSGELFF
TRBV27	TRBD1	TRBJ2-2	CASSSPGQGALVRAGELFF
TRBV28	NA	TRBJ1-2	CASSFPLHRVYGYTF
TRBV10-3	TRBD1	TRBJ1-5	CATTGEVDQPQHF
TRBV6-2/TRBV6-3	NA	TRBJ2-3	CASSSAGLRRDTQYF
TRBV18	TRBD2	TRBJ2-1	CASRATSGRNEQFF
TRBV6-5	TRBD1	TRBJ2-1	CASSSRQGAGEQFF
TRBV7-9	TRBD2	TRBJ2-1	CASSLGGGGNEQFF
TRBV13	NA	TRBJ2-3	CASSLNQLTDTQYF